This entry lists 31 T cell receptor beta chains sequenced from one sample in a study of T cells in Graves' hyperthyroidism and ophthalmopathy (dated by TCRdb to between 2018 and 2021). The library was generated by multiplex PCR. Sequencing used an Illumina HiSeq 2000. Amplification of TCR beta CDR3 regions was carried out from RNA transcripts. A first-round RT-PCR of the TCR CDR3 used the HTBI primer set with the Qiagen OneStep RT-PCR kit. TCRdb handled the public reads itself, with Q25 trimming in fastp and clone calling in MiXCR, and kept productive beta chains. Rows merge per CDR3 protein into single entries with the most common DNA and genes. The table for this sample lists fewer than 750,000 distinct CDR3 sequences; under 15% of them were counted only once. Clones ranked in the top ten supply roughly 4.3% of the sample. Material for sequencing was blood. The receptors here all came from a woman in her thirties or forties with Graves' ophthalmopathy.

V is TRBV6-1 and J is TRBJ1-1, with 9 positions matching TRBD1. This CDR3 is 16 amino acids long. The germline V gene encodes CDR1 MNHNS and CDR2 SASEGT. Trimming cost V 9 bases and J 0 bases; bases outside gene matches: 11. CDR3 sequence reads: CASPSGTGLMNTEAFF. CDR3 bases: TGTGCCAGTCCCTCCGGGACAGGGTTAATGAACACTGAAGCTTTCTTT.

The V gene is TRBV7-9, the J gene TRBJ2-7; the match to TRBD2 covers 10 bases. V shed 5 bases and J 4 bases; nucleotides not matched to a gene: 8. Per the germline V gene, CDR1 is SEHNR and CDR2 is FQNEAQ (reference sequence). The CDR3 contains 15 residues. The DNA of the CDR3 is TGTGCCAGCAGCCTCGCTAGCGGGAGTATGTACGAGCAGTACTTC. Its protein product is CASSLASGSMYEQYF.

This clonotype was recorded a few times. V gene TRBV6-1 combines with J gene TRBJ2-7; TRBD1 matches 10 bases. CDR3 size: 14 residues. Germline values: CDR1 MNHNS, CDR2 SASEGT. Trimming cost V 6 bases and J 5 bases; bases outside gene matches: 7. CDR3 bases: TGTGCCAGCAGGACGGGACAGGGGTCTAACGAGCAGTACTTC. Its protein product is CASRTGQGSNEQYF.

This clonotype was picked up many times. The gene calls are TRBV7-2 and TRBJ2-5; D is undetermined. This CDR3 has 14 residues. V dropped 5 bases and J dropped 5 bases, with 15 bases sitting between them. Per the germline V gene, CDR1 is SGHTA and CDR2 is FQGNSA. CDR3 bases: TGTGCCAGCAGCCCGCAGTGGAGCTCCGAGACCCAGTACTTC. Its protein product is CASSPQWSSETQYF.

V is TRBV7-2 and J is TRBJ1-5; a weak D match, TRBD1 (5 bases). The CDR3 length is 15 residues. The V and J ends lost 7 bases and 4 bases respectively, with 17 bases between them. The germline V gene encodes CDR1 SGHTA and CDR2 FQGNSA. CDR3 loop: CASTQVQGANQPQHF. CDR3 coding DNA: TGTGCCAGCACCCAAGTTCAAGGGGCTAATCAGCCCCAGCATTTT.

The chain has TRBV5-1 and TRBJ1-1; unclear D gene. CDR3 length: 14 residues. Germline CDR1 is SGHRS and CDR2 is YFSETQ. V lost 0 bases and J 1 base, leaving 7 bases between the germline ends. The CDR3 DNA sequence: TGCGCCAGCAGCTTGGCCCCGGCGAACACTGAAGCTTTCTTT. Translated, it gives CASSLAPANTEAFF.

This clonotype was seen at least ten times. The gene calls are TRBV6-5 and TRBJ1-1, with D hard to call. With 2 bases removed from V and 1 base from J, the gap between germline ends came to 11 bases. The CDR3 contains 15 residues. Germline values: CDR1 MNHEY, CDR2 SVGAGI. CDR3 amino acids: CASSYDLVENTEAFF. The DNA of the CDR3 is TGTGCCAGCAGTTACGATTTAGTGGAGAACACTGAAGCTTTCTTT.

The chain combines TRBV30 with TRBJ2-7; perhaps TRBD1 as D (5 bases). Germline values: CDR1 GTSNPN, CDR2 SVGIG (reference sequence). With 3 bases removed from V and 2 bases from J, the gap between germline ends came to 14 bases. This CDR3 has 14 amino acids. The CDR3 region has the DNA TGTGCCTGGAGGAGTACAGGAGAAACCTACGAGCAGTACTTC. Amino acid sequence: CAWRSTGETYEQYF.

The chain is built from TRBV28 and TRBJ2-7; weak D call: TRBD2 (5 bases). CDR3 size: 14 residues. Deletions cut 5 bases from V and 7 bases from J, with 18 bases between. Germline CDR1 MDHEN, CDR2 SYDVKM. CDR3 sequence reads: CASSHSGRGGEQYF. DNA for the CDR3: TGTGCCAGCAGTCATTCAGGCCGTGGAGGAGAGCAGTACTTC.

This clonotype was observed at least ten times. A much larger clone lies a single base off, so this may be a read error. This chain links TRBV19 with TRBJ1-2; no definite D call. The germline V gene has CDR1 LNHDA and CDR2 SQIVND (reference sequence). This CDR3 spans 14 amino acids. This chain's CDR3 is CASSRQHANYGHTF. The CDR3 DNA sequence: TGTGCCAGTAGTAGGCAGCACGCTAACTATGGCCACACCTTC. Filled out from reference TRBV19 and TRBJ1-2, the complete variable domain reads DGGITQSPKYLFRKEGQNVTLSCEQNLNHDAMYWYRQDPGQGLRLIYYSQIVNDFQKGDIAEGYSVSREKKESFPLTVTSAQKNPTAFYLCASSRQHANYGHTFGSGTRLTVV.

This clonotype was recorded many times. The chain couples TRBV6-5 to TRBJ1-1, with a weak D call TRBD1 (5 bases). This CDR3 spans 13 amino acids. Germline V gives CDR1 MNHEY, CDR2 SVGAGI. With 2 bases removed from V and 4 bases from J, the gap between germline ends came to 8 bases. This chain's CDR3 is CASSYDGGTEAFF. CDR3 bases: TGTGCCAGCAGTTACGATGGGGGCACTGAAGCTTTCTTT.

This clonotype was detected ten times or more. The chain couples TRBV7-6 to TRBJ2-7; D is perhaps TRBD1 (5 bases). CDR1 SGHVS and CDR2 FNYEAQ come from the germline V gene. The CDR3 spans 14 residues. Trimming cost V 0 bases and J 5 bases, with 11 bases left between them. The CDR3 coding sequence is TGTGCCAGCAGCTTAGCCGACAGATCGAACGAGCAGTACTTC. It translates to CASSLADRSNEQYF.

This clonotype was seen repeatedly, ten times or more. V is TRBV5-5 and J is TRBJ1-1, with D hard to call. Germline V gene data show CDR1 as SGHKS and CDR2 as YYEKEE (reference sequence). CDR3 length equals 15 residues. Trimming removed 7 bases from V and 0 bases from J, with 16 bases in between. The CDR3 nucleotides read TGTGCCAGCTTGCACCTCGACTGGCTGAACACTGAAGCTTTCTTT. As protein: CASLHLDWLNTEAFF.

This clonotype has a count of ten or more. The chain has TRBV19 and TRBJ1-6; D is unclear. Germline-derived CDR1 and CDR2 are LNHDA and SQIVND (reference sequence). The CDR3 is 15 residues long. V lost 9 bases, J lost 5 bases, and 17 bases lay in between. CDR3 amino acids: CASTTALGNNSPLHF. The CDR3, as DNA: TGTGCCAGCACCACAGCCTTGGGAAATAATTCACCCCTCCACTTT.

This clonotype was counted many times. The rearrangement joins TRBV6-1 to TRBJ2-7; 8 positions agree with TRBD2. The V and J ends lost 5 bases and 5 bases, in that order; junction bases with no gene match: 11. Per the germline V gene, CDR1 is MNHNS and CDR2 is SASEGT. The CDR3 has 15 residues. This chain's CDR3 is CASSRRSGGYDEQYF. The CDR3 region has the DNA TGTGCCAGCAGTCGACGGTCGGGGGGGTACGACGAGCAGTACTTC.

This chain connects TRBV28 to TRBJ2-7; D gene uncertain. From germline, CDR1 is MDHEN and CDR2 SYDVKM. The V end lost 3 bases, the J end lost 6 bases, and 12 bases lay between the germline ends. This CDR3 spans 13 amino acids. CDR3 region: CASSLHPRLEQYF. DNA of the CDR3: TGTGCCAGCAGTTTGCACCCCCGCCTCGAGCAGTACTTC.

Only one count was recorded for this clonotype. The chain combines TRBV12-3 or TRBV12-4 with TRBJ1-5; no reliable D call. V gave up 6 bases and J gave up 0 bases, with 12 bases separating them. This CDR3 is built from 15 residues. DNA for the CDR3: TGTGCCAGCAGCCGACCGGGGTATAGCAATCAGCCCCAGCATTTT. Translating it yields CASSRPGYSNQPQHF.

This clonotype appeared many times. The chain joins TRBV7-8 to TRBJ2-1; tentative D call: TRBD1 (6 bases). Trimming removed 3 bases from V and 10 bases from J, with 16 bases in between. This CDR3 contains 14 residues. In germline, CDR1 is SGHVS, CDR2 FQNEAQ. CDR3 nucleotide sequence: TGTGCCAGCAGCTTGGGATTTCAGGACAGAGAGCAGTTCTTC. It codes for CASSLGFQDREQFF.

At least ten counts were recorded for this clonotype. The rearrangement links TRBV28 to TRBJ1-2; TRBD1 might be the D (5 bases). V lost 3 bases, J lost 10 bases, and 12 bases lay in between. Germline CDR1 reads MDHEN; CDR2 reads SYDVKM. CDR3 length equals 12 residues. CDR3 nucleotides: TGTGCCAGCAGTTTTCGAGGGGTTGACTACACCTTC. Translating it yields CASSFRGVDYTF.

The table lists this clonotype with a few counts. The chain recombines TRBV24-1 with TRBJ1-2; D call uncertain. CDR3 length: 13 residues. Germline lookup yields CDR1 KGHDR and CDR2 SFDVKD. V was clipped by 5 bases and J by 6 bases, with 12 bases between them. The CDR3 loop is CATSVSATHGYTF. In nucleotides, the CDR3 is TGTGCCACCAGTGTTTCTGCAACCCATGGCTACACCTTC.

This clonotype was counted many times. V gene TRBV30 combines with J gene TRBJ2-7, with 8 bases that match TRBD1. CDR3 length: 12 residues. With V trimmed by 7 bases and J by 3 bases, 5 bases remained unmatched. In germline, CDR1 is GTSNPN, CDR2 SVGIG (reference sequence). The CDR3 loop is CAYSGTGYEQYF. The CDR3 DNA is TGTGCCTACTCCGGGACAGGCTACGAGCAGTACTTC.

This clonotype was observed a handful of times. The rearrangement uses TRBV20-1 and TRBJ2-2; D gene ambiguous. Trimming pared 3 bases from V and 10 bases from J, leaving 9 bases between. This CDR3 has 11 amino acids. Germline loops: CDR1 DFQATT, CDR2 SNEGSKA (reference sequence). CDR3 protein: CSASTSEELFF. CDR3 bases: TGCAGTGCTAGCACCAGTGAGGAGCTGTTTTTT.

This clonotype was seen ten or more times. The chain recombines TRBV11-2 with TRBJ2-7; 11 positions match TRBD2. Trimming took 4 bases from V and 1 from J; bases not matched to a gene: 9. The CDR3 is 17 amino acids. The germline V gene encodes CDR1 SGHAT and CDR2 FQNNGV. CDR3 region: CASSSLTSGSRSYEQYF. CDR3 bases: TGTGCCAGCAGCTCCCTAACTAGCGGGAGTAGGTCCTACGAGCAGTACTTC.

This clonotype was counted many times. As DNA, the CDR3 is TGTGCCCCGGGACAGGGGAAGGAGCAGTACTTC. Residues: CAPGQGKEQYF. V gene TRBV30 combines with J gene TRBJ2-7; 10 nucleotides align to TRBD1. This CDR3 region has 11 residues. Germline V gives CDR1 GTSNPN, CDR2 SVGIG (reference sequence). The junction had 5 bases not matched to a gene; V was cut back by 8 bases and J by 7 bases.

Here the CDR3 DNA reads TGTGCCAGCAGCCCCCACGACACCGGCGGTGGCTACACCTTC. It codes for CASSPHDTGGGYTF. The chain is built from TRBV7-2 and TRBJ1-2; D not certain. Germline CDR1 reads SGHTA; CDR2 reads FQGNSA. Trimming shortened V by 5 bases and J by 7 bases, and 17 bases separated the two germline ends. CDR3 length equals 14 residues. The full variable domain, in which reference TRBV7-2 and TRBJ1-2 provide the parts outside the CDR3, is GAGVSQSPSNKVTEKGKDVELRCDPISGHTALYWYRQSLGQGLEFLIYFQGNSAPDKSGLPSDRFSAERTGGSVSTLTIQRTQQEDSAVYLCASSPHDTGGGYTFGSGTRLTVV.

The chain couples TRBV2 to TRBJ2-7; tentatively, D is TRBD1 or TRBD2 (5 bases each). The ends were cut back, 6 bases at V and 10 bases at J, with 16 bases in the middle. Germline lookup yields CDR1 SNHLY and CDR2 FYNNEI. The CDR3 runs 12 residues. DNA of the CDR3: TGTGCCAGCAGCCCGATACAGGACTTACAGTACTTC. It is translated as CASSPIQDLQYF.

This clonotype was counted at least ten times. The chain carries TRBV28 and TRBJ1-2; the D is unclear. The V and J ends lost 6 bases and 4 bases respectively, with 12 bases between them. In germline, CDR1 is MDHEN, CDR2 SYDVKM. This CDR3 has 13 residues. CDR3 sequence reads: CASSLPSVYGYTF. Written as DNA, the CDR3 is TGTGCCAGCAGCCTACCCAGTGTCTATGGCTACACCTTC.

This clonotype was counted at least ten times. This chain joins TRBV6-2 or TRBV6-3 and TRBJ2-7; D uncertain. Germline V CDR1 and CDR2: MNHEY, SVGEGT. V was clipped by 8 bases and J by 0 bases, with 8 bases between them. The CDR3 contains 12 residues. The CDR3 is CASAYLSYEQYF. CDR3 sequence (DNA): TGTGCCAGCGCCTACCTCTCCTACGAGCAGTACTTC.

This clonotype was recorded many times. V and J are TRBV6-5 and TRBJ2-5, with a weak D call TRBD2 (6 bases). This CDR3 contains 13 residues. Germline CDR1 is MNHEY and CDR2 is SVGAGI. V was cut by 4 bases and J by 4 bases, with 10 bases left in between. The CDR3 region is CASSLTSSETQYF. CDR3 bases: TGTGCCAGCAGTTTGACTAGTTCAGAGACCCAGTACTTC.

The chain carries TRBV29-1 and TRBJ2-7; a weak D match, TRBD2 (5 bases). The CDR3 contains 11 residues. The germline gives CDR1 SQVTM, CDR2 ANQGSEA. V was clipped by 6 bases and J by 4 bases, with 10 bases between them. CDR3 in DNA: TGCAGCGTGGCGGACTCTTACGAGCAGTACTTC. Encoded protein: CSVADSYEQYF.

This chain connects TRBV28 to TRBJ1-2, with D unresolved. Germline CDR1 reads MDHEN; CDR2 reads SYDVKM. This CDR3 spans 15 amino acids. V was shortened by 3 bases and J by 0 bases, with 11 bases between the two germline ends. The CDR3 protein is CASSFVIWANYGYTF. The CDR3 DNA is TGTGCCAGCAGTTTTGTCATTTGGGCTAACTATGGCTACACCTTC.